The clone carrying this T cell receptor beta chain was detected many times. The antigen is undetermined. TCRdb re-analysed the 5' RACE reads in MiXCR, keeping a single row per CDR3 protein. The sample holds more than 120,000 distinct CDR3 sequences, less than 9.5% seen once. This record belongs to a study of T cells after yellow fever vaccination. V lost 0 bases to trimming and J lost 2 bases, with 11 bases between them. CDR3 size: 15 residues. General study results and limits: Peaking faster, on day 5 versus 15, the secondary response was nonetheless weaker.

The rearrangement uses TRBV23-1 and TRBJ2-7; D perhaps matches TRBD1 (5 bases). TRBV23-1 belongs to the ORF category, with a function that is uncertain. The source was CD4+ T cells sorted from PBMCs, collected 5 days after the yellow fever booster vaccination. This sequence originates from a man aged 30 to 45 who received the YFV17D yellow fever vaccine. DNA for the CDR3: TGCGCCAGCAGTCAATCGGGGCAGGACGCCTACGAGCAGTACTTC. Translated: CASSQSGQDAYEQYF.